The 21 T cell receptor beta chains below come from one sample, sequenced in a study of blood T cell repertoires in COVID-19. Some clones are missing from TCRdb's copy, which holds only in-frame ones; the method was immunoSEQ multiplex PCR. The table has some 180,000 clones, around 84% seen once. The sample taken for sequencing was PBMCs or T cells enriched from blood (not recorded which). These receptors were taken from a woman aged 25 to 39 who had been exposed to COVID-19.

This clone was observed a few times. V and J are TRBV30 and TRBJ1-1; 8 nucleotides match TRBD1. CDR3 length equals 15 residues. The junction had 9 bases not matched to a gene; V was cut back by 1 base and J by 5 bases. Per the germline V gene, CDR1 is GTSNPN and CDR2 is SVGIG (reference sequence). The CDR3 reads CAWSETQGVGTEAFF. CDR3 nucleotide sequence: TGTGCCTGGAGTGAAACACAGGGGGTCGGTACTGAAGCTTTCTTT. Filled out from reference TRBV30 and TRBJ1-1, the complete variable domain reads SQTIHQWPATLVQPVGSPLSLECTVEGTSNPNLYWYRQAAGRGLQLLFYSVGIGQISSEVPQNLSASRPQDRQFILSSKKLLLSDSGFYLCAWSETQGVGTEAFFGQGTRLTVV.

The V call is TRBV19, the J call TRBJ1-1; no clear D gene. The CDR3 has 14 residues. V was cut by 3 bases and J by 1 base, with 9 bases left in between. The germline V gene encodes CDR1 LNHDA and CDR2 SQIVND (reference sequence). CDR3 amino acids: CASSIEHANTEAFF. As DNA, the CDR3 is TGTGCCAGTAGTATCGAACACGCGAACACTGAAGCTTTCTTT.

The chain is built from TRBV30 and TRBJ1-4, with D maybe TRBD1 (6 bases). Trimming stripped 3 bases from V and 5 bases from J, with 10 bases between. Germline lookup yields CDR1 GTSNPN and CDR2 SVGIG (reference sequence). This CDR3 comprises 13 residues. CDR3 DNA sequence: TGTGCCTGGAGAAAAGGGACAAATGAAAAACTGTTTTTT. Translation: CAWRKGTNEKLFF.

The rearrangement links TRBV19 to TRBJ2-7, with D perhaps matching TRBD2 (6 bases). V shed 4 bases and J shed 3 bases, with 22 bases lying between them. The CDR3 totals 17 residues. CDR1 LNHDA and CDR2 SQIVND come from the germline V gene (reference sequence). The CDR3 bases are TGTGCCAGTAGTACCCTCGTACCGAATGCGGAGGGCTACGAGCAGTACTTC. As protein: CASSTLVPNAEGYEQYF.

This chain links TRBV9 with TRBJ2-7; TRBD2 matches at 11 bases. The CDR3 spans 15 residues. J lost 4 bases, V lost 3 bases, and 6 bases had no gene match. Germline CDR1 is SGDLS and CDR2 is YYNGEE. The CDR3 nucleotides read TGTGCCAGCAGCGGGGTAGCGGGGGGGCCTTACGAGCAGTACTTC. This codes for CASSGVAGGPYEQYF.

The V and J genes are TRBV13 and TRBJ1-2; D is undetermined. Germline lookup yields CDR1 PRHDT and CDR2 FYEKMQ (reference sequence). Deletions cut 1 base from V and 7 bases from J, with 10 bases between. The CDR3 spans 13 residues. The CDR3, as DNA: TGTGCCAGCAGCTTAGCAGGCGAGTTTGGCTACACCTTC. As protein: CASSLAGEFGYTF.

This chain connects TRBV4-1 to TRBJ1-3, with D unresolved. Trimming pared 4 bases from V and 4 bases from J, leaving 17 bases between. The CDR3 has 16 amino acids. Germline values: CDR1 MGHRA, CDR2 YSYEKL. As DNA, the CDR3 is TGCGCCAGCAGCCCCCAAATGGGAGCGCAAGGAAACACCATATATTTT. It codes for CASSPQMGAQGNTIYF.

The V call is TRBV5-1, the J call TRBJ2-3; 7 bases agree with TRBD1. Germline CDR1 SGHRS, CDR2 YFSETQ. With 0 bases clipped from V and 3 bases from J, the junction kept 16 bases outside the gene matches. The CDR3 extends over 19 amino acids. CDR3 nucleotide sequence: TGCGCCAGCAGCTTGGGCGTACCCGTACAGGGGTCGAGGACAGATACGCAGTATTTT. Its protein product is CASSLGVPVQGSRTDTQYF.

The gene calls are TRBV5-1 and TRBJ2-6, with 12 bases lining up with TRBD1. J lost 2 bases, V lost 3 bases, and 3 bases had no gene match. From germline, CDR1 is SGHRS and CDR2 YFSETQ. The CDR3 covers 17 residues. CDR3 nucleotide sequence: TGCGCCAGCAGCTCGGGACAGGGGGCAACTGGGGCCAACGTCCTGACTTTC. It is translated as CASSSGQGATGANVLTF.

The chain carries TRBV29-1 and TRBJ1-2; TRBD1 matches 7 bases. J lost 7 bases, V lost 6 bases, and 8 bases had no gene match. CDR1 SQVTM and CDR2 ANQGSEA come from the germline V gene. The CDR3 has 12 residues. This chain's CDR3 is CSVELNRGGYTF. CDR3 nucleotide sequence: TGCAGCGTGGAACTCAACAGGGGTGGCTACACCTTC.

The chain combines TRBV7-2 with TRBJ2-5; D is ambiguous. The ends were cut back, 3 bases at V and 5 bases at J, with 10 bases in the middle. The CDR3 length is 13 residues. Germline values: CDR1 SGHTA, CDR2 FQGNSA. The CDR3 protein is CASSLSLGETQYF. As DNA, the CDR3 is TGTGCCAGCAGCTTGTCGCTCGGGGAGACCCAGTACTTC. The variable domain in full, completed from reference TRBV7-2 and TRBJ2-5, reads GAGVSQSPSNKVTEKGKDVELRCDPISGHTALYWYRQSLGQGLEFLIYFQGNSAPDKSGLPSDRFSAERTGGSVSTLTIQRTQQEDSAVYLCASSLSLGETQYFGPGTRLLVL.

The chain joins TRBV6-2 or TRBV6-3 to TRBJ1-6; D gene unclear. Trimming left V 2 bases short and J 11 bases short, with 16 bases between. CDR1 is MNHEY, CDR2 SVGEGT, per germline. The CDR3 length is 15 residues. CDR3 loop: CASSYGGEPRTPLHF. In nucleotides, the CDR3 is TGTGCCAGCAGTTACGGTGGGGAGCCCCGAACACCCCTCCACTTT.

The chain carries TRBV19 and TRBJ1-5; D might be TRBD1 (5 bases). CDR3 length equals 13 residues. V was shortened by 4 bases and J by 5 bases, with 9 bases between the two germline ends. CDR1 is LNHDA, CDR2 SQIVND, per germline (reference sequence). The CDR3 DNA reads as TGTGCCAGTAGTACAGGGTCGTATCAGCCCCAGCATTTT. As protein: CASSTGSYQPQHF. Supplemented by reference TRBV19 and TRBJ1-5, the full variable domain reads DGGITQSPKYLFRKEGQNVTLSCEQNLNHDAMYWYRQDPGQGLRLIYYSQIVNDFQKGDIAEGYSVSREKKESFPLTVTSAQKNPTAFYLCASSTGSYQPQHFGDGTRLSIL.

The V call is TRBV30, the J call TRBJ1-4; 8 bases are a match to TRBD1. Germline trimming cut 3 bases from V and 0 bases from J; bases unmatched to any gene: 6. CDR1 GTSNPN and CDR2 SVGIG come from the germline V gene (reference sequence). This CDR3 contains 16 residues. The CDR3 protein is CAWSRQGIATNEKLFF. The CDR3 nucleotides are TGTGCCTGGAGCCGACAGGGGATTGCAACTAATGAAAAACTGTTTTTT. Full variable domain (outside the CDR3, taken from reference TRBV30 and TRBJ1-4): SQTIHQWPATLVQPVGSPLSLECTVEGTSNPNLYWYRQAAGRGLQLLFYSVGIGQISSEVPQNLSASRPQDRQFILSSKKLLLSDSGFYLCAWSRQGIATNEKLFFGSGTQLSVL.

V and J are TRBV7-9 and TRBJ1-5; D gene uncertain. CDR1 is SEHNR, CDR2 FQNEAQ, per germline (reference sequence). This CDR3 comprises 11 residues. With 8 bases removed from V and 1 base from J, the gap between germline ends came to 3 bases. DNA of the CDR3: TGTGCCAGCGGCAGCAATCAGCCCCAGCATTTT. Translated: CASGSNQPQHF. Based on the CDR3 plus reference TRBV7-9 and TRBJ1-5, the full variable domain is DTGVSQNPRHKITKRGQNVTFRCDPISEHNRLYWYRQTLGQGPEFLTYFQNEAQLEKSRLLSDRFSAERPKGSFSTLEIQRTEQGDSAMYLCASGSNQPQHFGDGTRLSIL.

The rearrangement uses TRBV20-1 and TRBJ2-7; 7 positions agree with TRBD1. Germline CDR1 reads DFQATT; CDR2 reads SNEGSKA (reference sequence). The CDR3 has 15 amino acids. V lost 3 bases and J lost 0; bases outside the gene matches: 8. CDR3 in amino acids: CSASFVAGGSYEQYF. CDR3 DNA: TGCAGTGCTAGTTTTGTGGCAGGGGGCTCCTACGAGCAGTACTTC.

In the case of this clone: Mismatch with germline at one junction end may stem from a read error. This chain links TRBV29-1 with TRBJ2-1; TRBD2 matches at 8 bases. Germline V gene data show CDR1 as SQVTM and CDR2 as ANQGSEA. This CDR3 is built from 17 residues. CDR3 nucleotide sequence: TGCAGCGCTGAACTTTTGCTAGCGGGCACGAATTTCCAAGAGCAGTTCTTC. This encodes CSAELLLAGTNFQEQFF.

The chain is built from TRBV4-1 and TRBJ1-1; D is perhaps TRBD1 (5 bases). Germline V gives CDR1 MGHRA, CDR2 YSYEKL. Deletions cut 0 bases from V and 4 bases from J, with 15 bases between. This CDR3 contains 16 residues. CDR3 nucleotides: TGCGCCAGCAGCCAAGAAACGGACACCCGGGTCACTGAAGCTTTCTTT. This encodes CASSQETDTRVTEAFF.

The chain links TRBV6-5 to TRBJ1-5; unclear D gene. With 8 bases removed from V and 4 bases from J, the gap between germline ends came to 12 bases. In germline, CDR1 is MNHEY, CDR2 SVGAGI. CDR3 length equals 13 residues. The CDR3 DNA sequence: TGTGCCAGCGGAAGGAGCACAAATCAGCCCCAGCATTTT. Protein sequence: CASGRSTNQPQHF.

The V call is TRBV5-8, the J call TRBJ1-5; 7 positions match TRBD1. The germline gives CDR1 SGHTS, CDR2 YDEGEE. CDR3 size: 14 residues. V lost 4 bases and J lost 3; bases outside the gene matches: 4. The CDR3 DNA reads as TGTGCCAGCAGCCATACAGGGGACAATCAGCCCCAGCATTTT. This translates into CASSHTGDNQPQHF.

The rearrangement joins TRBV6-2 or TRBV6-3 to TRBJ1-2; no clear D. The CDR3 runs to 13 residues. The V end lost 6 bases, the J end lost 6 bases, and 14 bases lay between the germline ends. Germline V gives CDR1 MNHEY, CDR2 SVGEGT. In nucleotides, the CDR3 is TGTGCCAGCAGCAACGAGGTATATGATGGCTACACCTTC. Translating gives CASSNEVYDGYTF.